This passage covers 18 T cell receptor beta chains from one sample sequenced in a study of T cell changes during pregnancy in multiple sclerosis. Data came from immunoSEQ multiplex PCR; TCRdb stores just in-frame clones and leaves some out. The data hold some 50,000 clones, with under 95% observed a single time. This specimen was CD8+ T cells from peripheral blood mononuclear cells, taken in the second trimester of pregnancy. All receptors derive from a female donor with multiple sclerosis, enrolled in a pregnancy study.

The chain couples TRBV9 to TRBJ2-5; 10 bases are a match to TRBD1. Germline V gene sequence: CDR1 SGDLS, CDR2 YYNGEE. The CDR3 has 13 amino acids. Germline trimming cut 3 bases from V and 7 bases from J; bases unmatched to any gene: 3. CDR3 sequence: CASSEWDRGTQYF. In nucleotides, the CDR3 is TGTGCCAGCAGCGAATGGGACAGGGGGACCCAGTACTTC.

This chain connects TRBV7-9 to TRBJ2-7; TRBD2 matches 8 bases. The germline CDR1 and CDR2 sequences are SEHNR and FQNEAQ (reference sequence). This CDR3 region has 16 residues. The ends lost 4 bases at V and 5 bases at J; junction bases unmatched: 13. CDR3 region: CASSSPGGGGFDEQYF. The CDR3 DNA sequence: TGTGCCAGCAGCTCCCCGGGGGGCGGGGGGTTCGACGAGCAGTACTTC. The whole variable domain, remainder taken from reference TRBV7-9 and TRBJ2-7, is DTGVSQNPRHKITKRGQNVTFRCDPISEHNRLYWYRQTLGQGPEFLTYFQNEAQLEKSRLLSDRFSAERPKGSFSTLEIQRTEQGDSAMYLCASSSPGGGGFDEQYFGPGTRLTVT.

The V call is TRBV4-3, the J call TRBJ2-6; unclear D gene. CDR1 LGHNA and CDR2 YSLEER come from the germline V gene. V shed 0 bases and J shed 0 bases, with 6 bases lying between them. This CDR3 has 16 residues. The CDR3 sequence is CASSQDTGSGANVLTF. The CDR3 nucleotides are TGCGCCAGCAGCCAAGATACGGGCTCTGGGGCCAACGTCCTGACTTTC.

The chain links TRBV29-1 to TRBJ2-1; a weak D match, TRBD1 (6 bases). There are 16 residues in the CDR3. Trimming removed 0 bases at V and 0 bases at J, with 12 bases between. The V gene's germline CDR1 is SQVTM and CDR2 ANQGSEA. CDR3 region: CSVEDPGVSSYNEQFF. The DNA for the CDR3 is TGCAGCGTTGAAGATCCAGGGGTGAGCTCCTACAATGAGCAGTTCTTC.

The genes are TRBV11-2 and TRBJ1-2; D gene uncertain. V was cut by 5 bases and J by 3 bases, with 16 bases left in between. CDR3 length: 15 amino acids. Germline V lookup: CDR1 SGHAT, CDR2 FQNNGV. CDR3 bases: TGTGCCAGCAGCCGCAAGAAGGCGGCGGACTATGGCTACACCTTC. It codes for CASSRKKAADYGYTF.

V usage is TRBV11-3 and J usage is TRBJ2-2, with TRBD1 identical over 7 bases. The V gene's germline CDR1 is SGHNT and CDR2 YENEEA. The trim removed 5 bases at V and 3 bases at J, leaving 6 bases unmatched. The CDR3 consists of 15 residues. The chain's CDR3 is CASSVRGRDTGELFF. The CDR3 nucleotides are TGTGCCAGCAGCGTAAGGGGGCGGGACACCGGGGAGCTGTTTTTT.

The chain carries TRBV5-1 and TRBJ1-1; perhaps TRBD1 as D (5 bases). The germline CDR1 and CDR2 sequences are SGHRS and YFSETQ. V lost 6 bases and J 3 bases, leaving 9 bases between the germline ends. The CDR3 has 12 residues. Here the CDR3 reads CASKIGDTEAFF. The CDR3 bases are TGCGCCAGCAAAATAGGGGACACTGAAGCTTTCTTT.

The gene calls are TRBV5-5 and TRBJ1-1; 7 bases are shared with TRBD1. This CDR3 has 17 amino acids. The germline V gene encodes CDR1 SGHKS and CDR2 YYEKEE (reference sequence). V lost 0 bases to trimming and J lost 4 bases; unmatched junction nucleotides: 12. The CDR3 loop is CASSLDFDIGTVTEAFF. For the CDR3, the DNA is TGTGCCAGCAGCTTGGACTTCGATATTGGGACAGTCACTGAAGCTTTCTTT.

The V call is TRBV5-4, the J call TRBJ2-2; 11 bases match TRBD1. After removal of 3 bases from V and 6 bases from J, the junction contained 1 base not matched to a gene. The CDR3 is made up of 14 amino acids. The V gene's germline CDR1 is SGHNT and CDR2 YYREEE (reference sequence). The CDR3 sequence: CASSSGQGAGELFF. DNA of the CDR3: TGTGCCAGCAGCTCGGGACAGGGGGCCGGGGAGCTGTTTTTT.

This clone was detected only once. The chain has TRBV2 and TRBJ2-7; 8 bases align to TRBD2. Per the germline V gene, CDR1 is SNHLY and CDR2 is FYNNEI. The CDR3 sequence is 15 residues long. V trimming: 7 bases; J trimming: 2 bases; junction bases outside the gene matches: 10. CDR3 loop: CASTPGRGAPYEQYF. The CDR3 coding sequence is TGTGCCAGCACCCCTGGGCGGGGGGCCCCCTACGAGCAGTACTTC.

The J gene is TRBJ1-1, the V gene TRBV5-5, with D hard to call. Deletions cut 0 bases from V and 1 base from J, with 10 bases between. This CDR3 region has 15 residues. Germline assignment: CDR1 SGHKS and CDR2 YYEKEE (reference sequence). The CDR3 bases are TGTGCCAGCAGCTTGGCATACTCGGGGAACACTGAAGCTTTCTTT. Residues: CASSLAYSGNTEAFF.

The rearrangement links TRBV4-3 to TRBJ1-1; D might be TRBD1 (5 bases). Germline V CDR1 and CDR2: LGHNA, YSLEER. The V and J ends lost 4 bases and 0 bases respectively, with 12 bases between them. The CDR3 spans 15 residues. The CDR3 sequence is CASSPRQGLNTEAFF. The CDR3 DNA sequence: TGCGCCAGCAGCCCCCGTCAGGGCCTGAACACTGAAGCTTTCTTT.

The chain combines TRBV6-4 with TRBJ2-3, with TRBD1 identical over 9 bases. Looked up from germline, CDR1 is MRHNA and CDR2 is SNTAGT. CDR3 length equals 19 residues. V lost 7 bases and J lost 2; bases outside the gene matches: 19. CDR3 nucleotide sequence: TGTGCCAGCATGAACGGACAGGGGCGACCCCCGGGCCCCACAGATACGCAGTATTTT. This encodes CASMNGQGRPPGPTDTQYF.

The chain combines TRBV6-1 with TRBJ2-7; weak D call: TRBD2 (5 bases). V lost 1 base and J 5 bases, leaving 9 bases between the germline ends. This CDR3 is built from 13 residues. CDR1 MNHNS and CDR2 SASEGT come from the germline V gene. This chain's CDR3 is CASSEVGVHEQYF. CDR3 nucleotide sequence: TGTGCCAGCAGTGAAGTCGGGGTACACGAGCAGTACTTC.

This chain links TRBV5-4 with TRBJ2-3, with D unclear. V lost 5 bases and J lost 1, with 8 bases in between. This CDR3 region has 13 residues. CDR1 and CDR2 (germline): SGHNT, YYREEE (reference sequence). The CDR3 bases are TGTGCCAGCAGTCAACGGGGCACAGATACGCAGTATTTT. The encoded protein is CASSQRGTDTQYF.

This chain joins TRBV5-5 and TRBJ1-1; D gene uncertain. The germline CDR1 and CDR2 sequences are SGHKS and YYEKEE (reference sequence). The CDR3 has 14 amino acids. Trimming removed 3 bases from V and 5 bases from J, with 14 bases in between. The CDR3 protein is CASSWEGEGTEAFF. CDR3 coding DNA: TGTGCCAGCAGCTGGGAGGGTGAAGGAACTGAAGCTTTCTTT.

The chain is built from TRBV27 and TRBJ1-6; 7 nucleotides agree with TRBD1. The CDR3 spans 16 residues. Germline values: CDR1 MNHEY, CDR2 SMNVEV (reference sequence). V trimming: 6 bases; J trimming: 0 bases; junction bases outside the gene matches: 5. The CDR3 sequence is CASSPQGSSYNSPLHF. For the CDR3, the DNA is TGTGCCAGCAGCCCACAGGGGAGCTCCTATAATTCACCCCTCCACTTT.

The V and J genes are TRBV2 and TRBJ2-7, with TRBD1 matching 10 bases. CDR1 and CDR2 from the germline V gene are SNHLY and FYNNEI. The length of the CDR3 is 15 residues. Trimming removed 2 bases from V and 3 bases from J; junction bases left unmatched: 4. In nucleotides, the CDR3 is TGTGCCAGCAGTGAAACGGGACAGGGGAACTACGAGCAGTACTTC. Translating it yields CASSETGQGNYEQYF. The full variable domain, its missing parts supplied by reference TRBV2 and TRBJ2-7, is EPEVTQTPSHQVTQMGQEVILRCVPISNHLYFYWYRQILGQKVEFLVSFYNNEISEKSEIFDDQFSVERPDGSNFTLKIRSTKLEDSAMYFCASSETGQGNYEQYFGPGTRLTVT.